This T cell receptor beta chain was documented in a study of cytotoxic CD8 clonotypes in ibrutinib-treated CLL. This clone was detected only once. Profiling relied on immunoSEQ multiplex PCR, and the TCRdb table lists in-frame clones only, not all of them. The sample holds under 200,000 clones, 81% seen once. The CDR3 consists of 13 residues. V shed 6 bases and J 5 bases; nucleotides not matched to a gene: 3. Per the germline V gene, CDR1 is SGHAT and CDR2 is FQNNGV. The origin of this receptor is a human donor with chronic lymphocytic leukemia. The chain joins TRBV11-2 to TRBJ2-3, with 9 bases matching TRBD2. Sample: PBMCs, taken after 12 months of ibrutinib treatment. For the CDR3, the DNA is TGTGCCAGCAGTCAGACTAGCGGAGATACGCAGTATTTT. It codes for CASSQTSGDTQYF.